This entry concerns a single TCR beta chain. The CDR3 runs to 14 residues. The germline V gene encodes CDR1 MNHEY and CDR2 SVGAGI. V lost 6 bases to trimming and J lost 5 bases; unmatched junction nucleotides: 6. The source of the sample is a study of technical replicates of blood from a few donors. The repertoire was sequenced with immunoSEQ multiplex PCR; TCRdb's copy has only in-frame clones and lacks some. The table has fewer than 90,000 clones, 94% seen once; the top ten hold about 0.4%. The sequencing sample was made of T cells isolated from PBMCs. The source of this sequence is a human donor in good health. The V gene is TRBV6-5, the J gene TRBJ1-4, with TRBD1 matching over 7 bases. The CDR3 is CASRRGQSNEKLFF. The CDR3 DNA is TGTGCCAGCAGAAGGGGACAGTCGAATGAAAAACTGTTTTTT.